This TCR beta chain stems from a study of T cells in localized non-small cell lung cancer. Libraries were prepared by immunoSEQ multiplex PCR; TCRdb keeps only in-frame clonotypes and omits some of them. The sample has around 91,000 clones; roughly 90% are singletons. Study conclusions and caveats: Among the top 100 tumor clones, a median approximately 60 appeared in adjacent lung. Heterogeneity is still possible, as just one tumor region was sequenced. Of the tissues analyzed, uninvolved adjacent lung showed maximal T cell clonality, greater than tumor.

Germline lookup yields CDR1 SGHNT and CDR2 YYREEE (reference sequence). The V gene lost 3 bases and the J gene lost 3 bases, with 12 bases spanning the gap. This CDR3 has 14 residues. On this clone: Its antigen is unidentified.

The V and J genes are TRBV5-4 and TRBJ2-5, with D unresolved. This receptor was taken from a man aged 40 to 75 with stage I squamous cell lung carcinoma. The sequencing used peripheral blood, collected before any cancer treatment. CDR3 sequence reads: CASSSPRTEETQYF. CDR3 bases: TGTGCCAGCAGCTCTCCCCGTACGGAAGAGACCCAGTACTTC.